This is a list of T cell receptor beta chains from one sample in a study of T cell repertoires in cytomegalovirus infection. TCRdb re-called the reads with MiXCR, one entry per CDR3 protein. The sample lists some 68,000 distinct CDR3 sequences, approximately 22% seen once, with 79% in the top ten. These TCRs' antigens remain unknown. Source material: PBMCs, sequenced either directly or after in vitro stimulation (not recorded which). All receptors derive from a human donor in good health (CMV status not recorded). Some clones in this sample may be carry-over from other donors' samples. CDR3s include the opening cysteine and the closing phenylalanine or tryptophan. The D gene is left open where the match is weak. Clone size is stated in some rows and not others, as once, few, many or a class when expanded.

d_gene	v_gene	len	abundance	j_gene	CDR3nt	CDR3aa
-	TRBV11-1	15	-	TRBJ2-5	TGTGCCAGCACACACGGGGCAGCACAGCAAGAGACCCAGTACTTC	CASTHGAAQQETQYF
TRBD2	TRBV12-3/TRBV12-4	16	-	TRBJ2-2	TGTGCCAGCAGTTTTTCTAGCGGGGGGAACACCGGGGAGCTGTTTTTT	CASSFSSGGNTGELFF
-	TRBV7-2	15	-	TRBJ1-5	TGTGCCAGCAGCTTAGGAGATTATAGCAATCAGCCCCAGCATTTT	CASSLGDYSNQPQHF
-	TRBV28	13	-	TRBJ2-5	TGTGCCAGCAGTTTCCCGGTCCAAGAGACCCAGTACTTC	CASSFPVQETQYF
TRBD1	TRBV7-2	15	many	TRBJ2-1	TGTGCCAGCAGCTTCACGGGACAGGGAAACAATGAGCAGTTCTTC	CASSFTGQGNNEQFF
TRBD2	TRBV19	18	-	TRBJ2-1	TGTGCCAGTACGACGGGAGGGCCTAAAGTGGGACTATACAATGAGCAGTTCTTC	CASTTGGPKVGLYNEQFF
-	TRBV7-6	18	many	TRBJ2-1	TGTGCCAGCAGCCGGTGGACTTTCAGGCCCTTCTCCTACAATGAGCAGTTCTTC	CASSRWTFRPFSYNEQFF
-	TRBV7-3	14	-	TRBJ1-1	TGTGCCAGCAGCTATCGGTTACAGGACACTGAAGCTTTCTTT	CASSYRLQDTEAFF
-	TRBV7-9	14	few	TRBJ2-5	TGTGCCAGCAGACCCGACGCGGGCCAAGAGACCCAGTACTTC	CASRPDAGQETQYF
TRBD1	TRBV7-3	14	-	TRBJ1-1	TGTGCCAGCAGTCCCGGACAGGCGAACACTGAAGCTTTCTTT	CASSPGQANTEAFF
-	TRBV5-4	14	-	TRBJ2-2	TGTGCCAGCAGCTTCGACTCCCGCACCGGGGAGCTGTTTTTT	CASSFDSRTGELFF
-	TRBV6-1	17	-	TRBJ2-2	TGTGCCAGCAGGAGGAGGGACGGCGGAGGGAACACCGGGGAGCTGTTTTTT	CASRRRDGGGNTGELFF
-	TRBV25-1	16	few	TRBJ2-1	TGTGCCAGCAGTGAGGCCGGGGCCCACTCCTACAATGAGCAGTTCTTC	CASSEAGAHSYNEQFF
TRBD2	TRBV20-1	15	few	TRBJ2-5	TGCAGTGCCCTGAGGGCTAGCGGGAGGGCCGGGACCCAGTACTTC	CSALRASGRAGTQYF
-	TRBV7-2	14	many	TRBJ1-2	TGTGCCAGCAGCTTAGATTACTCTAACTATGGCTACACCTTC	CASSLDYSNYGYTF
-	TRBV10-3	13	few	TRBJ2-3	TGTGCCATCCATGGGCATTTCACAGATACGCAGTATTTT	CAIHGHFTDTQYF
TRBD1	TRBV7-2	14	many	TRBJ2-2	TGTGCCAGCGGTCGACAGGGGAATACCGGGGAGCTGTTTTTT	CASGRQGNTGELFF
-	TRBV7-2	14	many	TRBJ1-5	TGTGCCAGCAGCCTATACAGGGATAATCAGCCCCAGCATTTT	CASSLYRDNQPQHF
TRBD2	TRBV7-2	16	many	TRBJ2-5	TGTGCCAGCAGCTTACGGGCGACTAGCGGAAAAGAGACCCAGTACTTC	CASSLRATSGKETQYF
TRBD1	TRBV7-2	14	few	TRBJ1-1	TGTGCCAGCAGCCCGAGGACAGGGTCCACTGAAGCTTTCTTT	CASSPRTGSTEAFF
-	TRBV29-1	15	-	TRBJ2-2	TGCAGCGTTGAAGGCAAGACTGACGGCCAACTCGAGCTGTTTTTT	CSVEGKTDGQLELFF
TRBD1	TRBV5-1	15	-	TRBJ2-7	TGCGCCAGCAGCTTAGGGGGCAAGAGCTCCTACGAGCAGTACTTC	CASSLGGKSSYEQYF
-	TRBV7-6	11	few	TRBJ2-5	TGTGCCAGCCAAGGCGGGGAGACCCAGTACTTC	CASQGGETQYF
TRBD2	TRBV11-2	15	few	TRBJ2-1	TGTGCCAGCACCGGGACTAGCGAGACCTACAATGAGCAGTTCTTC	CASTGTSETYNEQFF